Presented here are 30 T cell receptor beta chains from one specimen sequenced in a study of T cell changes during pregnancy in multiple sclerosis. The assay was immunoSEQ multiplex PCR, and TCRdb's table has in-frame clones only and misses some. Of some 51,000 clones listed, 94% are singletons. Sample: CD4+ T cells from peripheral blood mononuclear cells, taken in the first trimester of pregnancy. The receptors originated from a female donor with multiple sclerosis, enrolled in a pregnancy study.

The V call is TRBV2, the J call TRBJ1-1, with D hard to call. V was cut by 7 bases and J by 5 bases, with 23 bases left in between. Germline loops: CDR1 SNHLY, CDR2 FYNNEI. The CDR3 consists of 16 residues. CDR3 in DNA: TGTGCCAGCATAATATCGTTTACAACCACGGGGACTGAAGCTTTCTTT. Encoded protein: CASIISFTTTGTEAFF.

This chain uses TRBV7-2 with TRBJ2-1, with a tentative D call TRBD2 (5 bases). Germline CDR1 is SGHTA and CDR2 is FQGNSA. V was trimmed by 1 base and J by 8 bases, leaving 12 bases between them. The CDR3 is made up of 14 amino acids. In nucleotides, the CDR3 is TGTGCCAGCAGCTTAGGCCCTAGCCTCTATGAGCAGTTCTTC. Amino acids: CASSLGPSLYEQFF.

The genes are TRBV6-1 and TRBJ2-2; 8 bases line up with TRBD1. With 7 bases clipped from V and 8 bases from J, the junction kept 9 bases outside the gene matches. From germline, CDR1 is MNHNS and CDR2 SASEGT. The CDR3 spans 14 residues. The CDR3 spells CASKPQGVRGELFF. CDR3 coding DNA: TGTGCCAGCAAACCACAGGGGGTGCGAGGGGAGCTGTTTTTT.

The V and J genes are TRBV6-1 and TRBJ1-5; 7 positions agree with TRBD1. The length of the CDR3 is 15 residues. Unmatched junction bases numbered 12, after V lost 6 bases and J lost 7 bases. The germline V gene encodes CDR1 MNHNS and CDR2 SASEGT. For the CDR3, the DNA is TGTGCCAGCAGGAGCCTAACAGGGGCTGGGCAGCCCCAGCATTTT. It specifies CASRSLTGAGQPQHF.

This chain joins TRBV9 and TRBJ2-3, with a possible D match to TRBD2 (5 bases). CDR3 length equals 15 residues. The V end was cut by 3 bases, the J end by 5 bases, with 16 bases between. The V gene's germline CDR1 is SGDLS and CDR2 YYNGEE. CDR3 in amino acids: CASSAPRGHLDTQYF. DNA of the CDR3: TGTGCCAGCAGCGCCCCCCGAGGGCATTTAGATACGCAGTATTTT.

The chain combines TRBV5-5 with TRBJ1-1; maybe TRBD1 (5 bases). V was pared by 3 bases and J by 0 bases, with 15 bases between. Germline V gene sequence: CDR1 SGHKS, CDR2 YYEKEE (reference sequence). The CDR3 is 16 residues long. CDR3 in DNA: TGTGCCAGCAGCTACTTTGACAGAGGACTGAACACTGAAGCTTTCTTT. This codes for CASSYFDRGLNTEAFF.

V is TRBV9 and J is TRBJ2-1; TRBD2 agrees at 11 bases. V lost 3 bases to trimming and J lost 8 bases; unmatched junction nucleotides: 10. This CDR3 region has 16 residues. CDR1 and CDR2 (germline): SGDLS, YYNGEE. This CDR3 reads CASSGPHSGGADEQFF. The CDR3 DNA sequence: TGTGCCAGCAGCGGACCTCATAGCGGGGGGGCGGATGAGCAGTTCTTC. Filled out from reference TRBV9 and TRBJ2-1, the complete variable domain reads DSGVTQTPKHLITATGQRVTLRCSPRSGDLSVYWYQQSLDQGLQFLIQYYNGEERAKGNILERFSAQQFPDLHSELNLSSLELGDSALYFCASSGPHSGGADEQFFGPGTRLTVL.

V usage is TRBV2 and J usage is TRBJ2-7; 8 bases align to TRBD2. J lost 6 bases, V lost 1 base, and 8 bases had no gene match. Germline CDR1 is SNHLY and CDR2 is FYNNEI. The CDR3 runs to 15 residues. CDR3 loop: CASSEGGGGQIEQYF. CDR3 bases: TGTGCCAGCAGTGAAGGGGGCGGGGGGCAGATCGAGCAGTACTTC.

CDR3 bases: TGCGCCAGCAGCCAACCCCTCCGACTAGCGGGGGGCACAGATACGCAGTATTTT. It is translated as CASSQPLRLAGGTDTQYF. The chain uses TRBV4-1 and TRBJ2-3, with TRBD2 matching 12 bases. Germline CDR1 reads MGHRA; CDR2 reads YSYEKL. This CDR3 region has 18 residues. The ends lost 2 bases at V and 1 base at J; junction bases unmatched: 7.

This sequence joins TRBV19 and TRBJ2-1; TRBD2 agrees at 9 bases. Germline V CDR1 and CDR2: LNHDA, SQIVND (reference sequence). V lost 3 bases and J lost 9; bases outside the gene matches: 9. This CDR3 has 15 residues. CDR3: CASSMFAGGQGEQFF. CDR3 DNA sequence: TGTGCCAGTAGTATGTTTGCGGGGGGGCAGGGTGAGCAGTTCTTC. Full variable domain (remainder filled in from reference TRBV19 and TRBJ2-1): DGGITQSPKYLFRKEGQNVTLSCEQNLNHDAMYWYRQDPGQGLRLIYYSQIVNDFQKGDIAEGYSVSREKKESFPLTVTSAQKNPTAFYLCASSMFAGGQGEQFFGPGTRLTVL.

This clone is a singleton in its sample. This chain joins TRBV6-1 and TRBJ1-3; a weak D match, TRBD1 (6 bases). CDR1 MNHNS and CDR2 SASEGT come from the germline V gene. The CDR3 spans 16 residues. With 2 bases removed from V and 2 bases from J, the gap between germline ends came to 13 bases. The CDR3 region is CASSERGGAPGNTIYF. In nucleotides, the CDR3 is TGTGCCAGCAGTGAACGGGGGGGCGCTCCTGGAAACACCATATATTTT.

This clone appeared once. V is TRBV6-5 and J is TRBJ2-7, with TRBD1 as a possible D gene (5 bases). This CDR3 is built from 15 residues. V was shortened by 2 bases and J by 3 bases, with 14 bases between the two germline ends. Germline V gene lookup returns CDR1 MNHEY and CDR2 SVGAGI. The CDR3 DNA is TGTGCCAGCAGTTACGCGACAGCTATCCACTACGAGCAGTACTTC. Translated, it gives CASSYATAIHYEQYF.

The V and J genes are TRBV15 and TRBJ1-1; D uncertain. Trimming stripped 0 bases from V and 0 bases from J, with 14 bases between. The CDR3 is 17 residues long. Germline V gives CDR1 LNHNV, CDR2 YYDKDF (reference sequence). The CDR3 sequence is CATSRDYAGQMNTEAFF. The CDR3 DNA is TGTGCCACCAGCAGAGATTACGCAGGCCAGATGAACACTGAAGCTTTCTTT.

CDR3 residues: CASGKEPYEQYF. CDR3 DNA sequence: TGTGCCAGCGGAAAGGAGCCCTACGAGCAGTACTTC. V is TRBV7-6 and J is TRBJ2-7; D not resolved. Germline V gene sequence: CDR1 SGHVS, CDR2 FNYEAQ. The CDR3 is made up of 12 amino acids. Trimming removed 8 bases from V and 2 bases from J, with 10 bases in between.

Only one count was recorded for this clone. The CDR3 protein is CASCLDAGGVTQYF. The CDR3 DNA sequence: TGTGCCAGCTGTCTAGACGCGGGGGGGGTGACCCAGTACTTC. The chain has TRBV6-1 and TRBJ2-5; 9 bases align to TRBD2. The length of the CDR3 is 14 residues. The trim removed 8 bases at V and 7 bases at J, leaving 11 bases unmatched. Looked up from germline, CDR1 is MNHNS and CDR2 is SASEGT.

The chain joins TRBV2 to TRBJ2-3, with 9 bases identical to TRBD2. This CDR3 is built from 15 residues. V was clipped by 2 bases and J by 3 bases; unmatched bases: 3. Germline assignment: CDR1 SNHLY and CDR2 FYNNEI. CDR3 protein: CASSELRGGTDTQYF. In DNA, the CDR3 is TGTGCCAGCAGTGAATTGCGGGGGGGAACAGATACGCAGTATTTT.

In its sample, this clone was seen once. This chain uses TRBV30 with TRBJ1-1, with 10 bases lining up with TRBD1. This CDR3 region has 14 residues. The germline CDR1 and CDR2 sequences are GTSNPN and SVGIG (reference sequence). V trimming: 5 bases; J trimming: 4 bases; junction bases outside the gene matches: 7. CDR3 nucleotide sequence: TGTGCCTGGGGAGACAGGGGGCGGGCCACTGAAGCTTTCTTT. Its protein is CAWGDRGRATEAFF.

The chain carries TRBV7-3 and TRBJ2-3; D gene ambiguous. The V end lost 5 bases, the J end lost 4 bases, and 10 bases lay between the germline ends. Germline V gene data show CDR1 as SGHTA and CDR2 as FQGTGA. The CDR3 is made up of 13 amino acids. The chain's CDR3 is CASSLGLADTQYF. CDR3 in DNA: TGTGCCAGCAGCCTCGGTTTGGCAGATACGCAGTATTTT.

The chain uses TRBV9 and TRBJ1-6, with D perhaps TRBD1 (6 bases). The CDR3 spans 15 residues. Germline values: CDR1 SGDLS, CDR2 YYNGEE. V lost 3 bases, J lost 7 bases, and 14 bases lay in between. CDR3 amino acids: CASSAVQGWNSPLHF. As DNA, the CDR3 is TGTGCCAGCAGCGCCGTACAGGGTTGGAATTCACCCCTCCACTTT.

This chain links TRBV10-3 with TRBJ2-7; D is possibly TRBD1 (5 bases). The V end was cut by 8 bases, the J end by 2 bases, with 13 bases between. CDR1 is ENHRY and CDR2 is SYGVKD in the germline V gene. The CDR3 loop spans 13 amino acids. The CDR3 DNA sequence: TGTGCCATCGGTAAAAGGACAACCTACGAGCAGTACTTC. Amino acids: CAIGKRTTYEQYF.

This chain joins TRBV13 and TRBJ2-7, with a weak D call TRBD1 (5 bases). The germline gives CDR1 PRHDT, CDR2 FYEKMQ (reference sequence). This CDR3 is 13 amino acids long. V lost 1 base and J lost 6, with 10 bases in between. The CDR3 sequence: CASSLEGVGEQYF. DNA for the CDR3: TGTGCCAGCAGCTTAGAAGGGGTTGGCGAGCAGTACTTC.

Turning to this clone: The sample has other DNA sequences that encode this CDR3 too. The CDR3 nucleotides read TGCGCCAGCAGTAGGGGCTCCTACGAGCAGTACTTC. The encoded protein is CASSRGSYEQYF. This chain links TRBV5-1 with TRBJ2-7; tentatively, D is TRBD1 (5 bases). The CDR3 runs to 12 residues. Germline lookup yields CDR1 SGHRS and CDR2 YFSETQ. Trimming took off 5 bases at V and 0 bases at J, with 6 bases between the two ends.

This chain connects TRBV27 to TRBJ1-2; the D gene is possibly TRBD1 (6 bases). The CDR3 is made up of 14 amino acids. Germline lookup yields CDR1 MNHEY and CDR2 SMNVEV (reference sequence). Trimming took 3 bases from V and 8 from J, leaving 16 bases between them. The CDR3 coding sequence is TGTGCCAGCAGTTTGGGTACAGGGAGGGGAGGCTACACCTTC. It encodes CASSLGTGRGGYTF.

The chain combines TRBV25-1 with TRBJ1-1; D gene uncertain. CDR1 and CDR2 from the germline V gene are MGHDK and SYGVNS. The CDR3 runs 15 residues. Trimming cost V 2 bases and J 0 bases, with 10 bases left between them. The CDR3 reads CASSEGRVMNTEAFF. CDR3 DNA sequence: TGTGCCAGCAGTGAAGGGAGGGTCATGAACACTGAAGCTTTCTTT. Together with reference TRBV25-1 and TRBJ1-1, the CDR3 gives the full variable domain: EADIYQTPRYLVIGTGKKITLECSQTMGHDKMYWYQQDPGMELHLIHYSYGVNSTEKGDLSSESTVSRIRTEHFPLTLESARPSHTSQYLCASSEGRVMNTEAFFGQGTRLTVV.

V gene TRBV6-6 combines with J gene TRBJ1-1; D uncertain. Germline V gene sequence: CDR1 MNHNY, CDR2 SVGAGI (reference sequence). The CDR3 is 13 amino acids. V lost 5 bases and J lost 0, with 7 bases in between. This CDR3 reads CASSRGMNTEAFF. The CDR3 nucleotides read TGTGCCAGCAGTAGAGGGATGAACACTGAAGCTTTCTTT.

The chain joins TRBV7-6 to TRBJ1-1, with D hard to call. The CDR3 sequence is 16 residues long. V dropped 1 base and J dropped 9 bases, with 21 bases sitting between them. CDR1 and CDR2 (germline): SGHVS, FNYEAQ. CDR3: CASSLERLLNSGKAFF. DNA for the CDR3: TGTGCCAGCAGCTTAGAGAGACTTCTAAATTCGGGAAAAGCTTTCTTT. The full variable domain, rest sourced from reference TRBV7-6 and TRBJ1-1, is GAGVSQSPRYKVTKRGQDVALRCDPISGHVSLYWYRQALGQGPEFLTYFNYEAQQDKSGLPNDRFSAERPEGSISTLTIQRTEQRDSAMYRCASSLERLLNSGKAFFGQGTRLTVV.

The rearrangement links TRBV7-9 to TRBJ1-2; 11 bases are a match to TRBD1. Germline V gene data show CDR1 as SEHNR and CDR2 as FQNEAQ (reference sequence). Unmatched junction bases numbered 0, after V lost 4 bases and J lost 2 bases. There are 14 residues in the CDR3. Written as DNA, the CDR3 is TGTGCCAGCAGCTGGACAGGGGGCAACTATGGCTACACCTTC. This translates into CASSWTGGNYGYTF. The full variable domain, its missing parts supplied by reference TRBV7-9 and TRBJ1-2, is DTGVSQNPRHKITKRGQNVTFRCDPISEHNRLYWYRQTLGQGPEFLTYFQNEAQLEKSRLLSDRFSAERPKGSFSTLEIQRTEQGDSAMYLCASSWTGGNYGYTFGSGTRLTVV.

The chain employs TRBV7-3 and TRBJ2-1; D is unresolved. Germline values: CDR1 SGHTA, CDR2 FQGTGA. The CDR3 covers 12 residues. The V and J ends lost 4 bases and 9 bases respectively, with 10 bases between them. CDR3 residues: CASSSEAGEQFF. CDR3 nucleotides: TGTGCCAGCAGCTCCGAGGCCGGTGAGCAGTTCTTC. Full variable domain (remainder filled in from reference TRBV7-3 and TRBJ2-1): GAGVSQTPSNKVTEKGKYVELRCDPISGHTALYWYRQSLGQGPEFLIYFQGTGAADDSGLPNDRFFAVRPEGSVSTLKIQRTERGDSAVYLCASSSEAGEQFFGPGTRLTVL.

The count of this clone is one. The rearrangement joins TRBV14 to TRBJ1-6, with TRBD1 as a possible D gene (5 bases). The CDR3 totals 14 residues. Germline values: CDR1 SGHDN, CDR2 FVKESK. V was trimmed by 4 bases and J by 8 bases, leaving 12 bases between them. CDR3 sequence reads: CASSRDSRYSPLHF. The CDR3 DNA sequence: TGTGCCAGCAGCCGGGACTCCCGTTATTCACCCCTCCACTTT.

The J gene is TRBJ2-2, the V gene TRBV5-4; TRBD2 aligns across 10 bases. The V and J ends lost 5 bases and 5 bases, in that order; junction bases with no gene match: 3. Germline CDR1 reads SGHNT; CDR2 reads YYREEE (reference sequence). The CDR3 sequence is 14 residues long. The CDR3 protein is CASRFSGGTGELFF. Here the CDR3 DNA reads TGTGCCAGCAGATTTAGCGGGGGGACCGGGGAGCTGTTTTTT. The entire variable domain, with the rest obtained from reference TRBV5-4 and TRBJ2-2, is as follows: ETGVTQSPTHLIKTRGQQVTLRCSSQSGHNTVSWYQQALGQGPQFIFQYYREEENGRGNFPPRFSGLQFPNYSSELNVNALELDDSALYLCASRFSGGTGELFFGEGSRLTVL.